These 7 T cell receptor beta chains originate from one sample sequenced in a study of shared clonotypes between healthy human individuals. The data were produced by immunoSEQ multiplex PCR, yet TCRdb's version contains in-frame clones alone and is incomplete. The table lists approximately 940,000 clones, 70% to 85% of them singletons. Specimen: memory CD4+ T cells sorted from blood. The sample's subset: CD45RA-negative fraction. All receptors come from a man between 18 and 29 years old in good health.

Concerning this clone: Other DNA sequences in the same sample also yield this CDR3. The chain employs TRBV9 and TRBJ1-5, with 9 bases matching TRBD1. From germline, CDR1 is SGDLS and CDR2 YYNGEE. The J segment lost 7 bases and the V segment lost 2 bases, leaving 4 bases of the junction unmatched. The CDR3 runs 14 residues. The CDR3 DNA reads TGTGCCAGCAGCGTGGGACAGGGAGGCCAGCCCCAGCATTTT. It codes for CASSVGQGGQPQHF.

This clone occurred a few times. J is TRBJ1-1 and V is TRBV7-6, with D tentatively TRBD1 (5 bases). The CDR3 has 17 amino acids. Trimming took 5 bases from V and 7 from J, leaving 26 bases between them. Germline V gene sequence: CDR1 SGHVS, CDR2 FNYEAQ. The CDR3 coding sequence is TGTGCCAGCAGCCCAGCCGGGACGGCGTCGATTACAGGTGAAGCTTTCTTT. It encodes CASSPAGTASITGEAFF.

The CDR3 is CASTTPSGRSPGYTF. The CDR3 DNA sequence: TGTGCCAGCACCACACCCTCCGGCCGAAGTCCTGGCTACACCTTC. The chain is built from TRBV6-1 and TRBJ1-2; D uncertain. CDR1 MNHNS and CDR2 SASEGT come from the germline V gene. The CDR3 covers 15 residues. V lost 7 bases, J lost 7 bases, and 22 bases lay in between.

In this sample, this clone turned up once. The chain has TRBV5-6 and TRBJ2-1; 12 nucleotides align to TRBD2. Trimming cost V 1 base and J 2 bases; bases outside gene matches: 1. Looked up from germline, CDR1 is SGHDT and CDR2 is YYEEEE. The CDR3 is 16 residues long. DNA of the CDR3: TGTGCCAGCAGCTTGCTAGCGGGGGGGACCTACAATGAGCAGTTCTTC. Amino acids: CASSLLAGGTYNEQFF.

In this sample, this clone turned up a few times. V usage is TRBV27 and J usage is TRBJ2-1; maybe TRBD1 (6 bases). The CDR3 spans 20 residues. Germline V gene lookup returns CDR1 MNHEY and CDR2 SMNVEV (reference sequence). V was trimmed by 5 bases and J by 2 bases, leaving 28 bases between them. The DNA of the CDR3 is TGTGCCAGCAGTCAGAAGAGGGGCCTACGTGGGGGCCCGACCTACAATGAGCAGTTCTTC. This encodes CASSQKRGLRGGPTYNEQFF.

In regard to this clone: At one of its ends the junction is not consistent with the germline gene, which may arise from a read error. The rearrangement joins TRBV7-7 to TRBJ2-7; D is ambiguous. There are 13 residues in the CDR3. Germline loops: CDR1 SSHAT, CDR2 FNYEAQ (reference sequence). The CDR3 bases are TGTGCTAGCAGCCCGACACCCTCGGGCGAGCAGTACTTC. Its protein product is CASSPTPSGEQYF.

The rearrangement joins TRBV18 to TRBJ2-3, with TRBD1 as a possible D gene (6 bases). Trimming stripped 4 bases from V and 2 bases from J, with 10 bases between. Germline assignment: CDR1 KGHSH and CDR2 LQKENI. The CDR3 runs 14 residues. The CDR3, as DNA: TGTGCCAGCTCACGGGGGACACACACAGATACGCAGTATTTT. It is translated as CASSRGTHTDTQYF.